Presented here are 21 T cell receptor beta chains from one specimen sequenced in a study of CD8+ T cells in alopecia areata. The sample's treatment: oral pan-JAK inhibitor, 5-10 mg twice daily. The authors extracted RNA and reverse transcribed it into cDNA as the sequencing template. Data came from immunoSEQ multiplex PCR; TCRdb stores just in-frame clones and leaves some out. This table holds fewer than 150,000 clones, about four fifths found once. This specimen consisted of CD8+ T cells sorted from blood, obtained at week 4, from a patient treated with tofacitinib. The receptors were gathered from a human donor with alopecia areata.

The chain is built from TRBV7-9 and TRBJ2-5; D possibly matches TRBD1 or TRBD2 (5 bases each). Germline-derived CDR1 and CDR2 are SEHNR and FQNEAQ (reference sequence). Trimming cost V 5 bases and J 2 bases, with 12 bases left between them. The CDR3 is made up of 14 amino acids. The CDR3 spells CASSPTAEQETQYF. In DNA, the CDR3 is TGTGCCAGCAGCCCGACAGCGGAGCAAGAGACCCAGTACTTC. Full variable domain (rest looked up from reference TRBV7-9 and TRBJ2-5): DTGVSQNPRHKITKRGQNVTFRCDPISEHNRLYWYRQTLGQGPEFLTYFQNEAQLEKSRLLSDRFSAERPKGSFSTLEIQRTEQGDSAMYLCASSPTAEQETQYFGPGTRLLVL.

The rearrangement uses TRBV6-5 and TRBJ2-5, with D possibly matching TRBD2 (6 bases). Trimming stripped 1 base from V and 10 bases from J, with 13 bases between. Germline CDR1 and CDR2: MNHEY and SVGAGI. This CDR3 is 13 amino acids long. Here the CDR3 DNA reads TGTGCCAGCAGTTACTTGGGAGGACGGGGCCAGTACTTC. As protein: CASSYLGGRGQYF.

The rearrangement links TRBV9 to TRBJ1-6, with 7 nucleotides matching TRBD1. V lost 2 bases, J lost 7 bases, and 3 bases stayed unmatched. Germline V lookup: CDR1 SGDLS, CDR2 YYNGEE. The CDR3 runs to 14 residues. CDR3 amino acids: CASSVGQTNSPLHF. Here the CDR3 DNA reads TGTGCCAGCAGCGTGGGACAGACCAATTCACCCCTCCACTTT.

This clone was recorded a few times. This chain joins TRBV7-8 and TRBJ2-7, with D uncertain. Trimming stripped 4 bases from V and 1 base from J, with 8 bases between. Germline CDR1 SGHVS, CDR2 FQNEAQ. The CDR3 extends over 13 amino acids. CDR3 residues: CASSSAASYEQYF. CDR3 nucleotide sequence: TGTGCCAGCAGCTCCGCGGCGTCCTACGAGCAGTACTTC.

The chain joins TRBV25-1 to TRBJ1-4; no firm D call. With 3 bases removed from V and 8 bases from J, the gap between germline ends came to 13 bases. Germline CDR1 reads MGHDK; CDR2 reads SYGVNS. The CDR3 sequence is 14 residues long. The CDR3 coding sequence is TGTGCCAGCAGTGAGGGATCGGGAGGAGAAAAACTGTTTTTT. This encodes CASSEGSGGEKLFF.

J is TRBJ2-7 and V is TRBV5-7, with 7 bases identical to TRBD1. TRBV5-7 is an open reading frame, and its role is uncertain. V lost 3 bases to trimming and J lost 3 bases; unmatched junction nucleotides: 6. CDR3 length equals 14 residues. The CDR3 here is CASSSRDSNYEQYF. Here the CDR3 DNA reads TGTGCCAGCAGCTCCCGGGACAGCAACTACGAGCAGTACTTC.

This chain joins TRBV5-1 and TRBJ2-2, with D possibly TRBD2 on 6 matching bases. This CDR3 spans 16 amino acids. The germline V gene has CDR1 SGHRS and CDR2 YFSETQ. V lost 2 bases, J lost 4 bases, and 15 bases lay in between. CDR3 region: CASSFKGTFPTGELFF. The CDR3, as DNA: TGCGCCAGCAGCTTTAAGGGGACTTTTCCCACCGGGGAGCTGTTTTTT.

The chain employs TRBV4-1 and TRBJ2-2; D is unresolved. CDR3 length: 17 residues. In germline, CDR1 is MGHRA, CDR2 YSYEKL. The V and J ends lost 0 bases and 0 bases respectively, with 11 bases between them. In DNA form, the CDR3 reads TGCGCCAGCAGCCAAGAGGCGATCCCCCCGAACACCGGGGAGCTGTTTTTT. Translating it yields CASSQEAIPPNTGELFF.

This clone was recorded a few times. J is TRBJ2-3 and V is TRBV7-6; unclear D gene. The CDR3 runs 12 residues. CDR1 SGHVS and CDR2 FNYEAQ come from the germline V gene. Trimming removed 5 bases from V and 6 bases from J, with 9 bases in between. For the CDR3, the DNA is TGTGCCAGCAGCGGACCGCTGGATACGCAGTATTTT. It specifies CASSGPLDTQYF.

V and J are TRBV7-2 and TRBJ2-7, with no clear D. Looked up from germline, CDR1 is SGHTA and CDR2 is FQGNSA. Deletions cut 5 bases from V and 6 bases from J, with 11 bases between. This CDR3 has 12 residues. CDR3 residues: CASSPSLSEQYF. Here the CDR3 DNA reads TGTGCCAGCAGCCCTTCATTGAGCGAGCAGTACTTC.

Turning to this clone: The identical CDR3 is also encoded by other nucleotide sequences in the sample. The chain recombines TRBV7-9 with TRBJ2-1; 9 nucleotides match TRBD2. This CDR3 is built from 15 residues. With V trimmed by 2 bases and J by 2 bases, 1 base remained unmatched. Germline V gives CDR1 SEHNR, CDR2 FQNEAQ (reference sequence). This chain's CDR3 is CASSLSGGTYNEQFF. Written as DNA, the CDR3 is TGTGCCAGCAGCTTAAGCGGGGGGACCTACAATGAGCAGTTCTTC.

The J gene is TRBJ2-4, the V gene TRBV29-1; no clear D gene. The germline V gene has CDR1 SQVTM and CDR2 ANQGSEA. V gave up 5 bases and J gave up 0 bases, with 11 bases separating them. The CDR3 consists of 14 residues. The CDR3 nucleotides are TGCAGCGTTTCCACCTCATTAGCCAAAAACATTCAGTACTTC. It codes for CSVSTSLAKNIQYF.

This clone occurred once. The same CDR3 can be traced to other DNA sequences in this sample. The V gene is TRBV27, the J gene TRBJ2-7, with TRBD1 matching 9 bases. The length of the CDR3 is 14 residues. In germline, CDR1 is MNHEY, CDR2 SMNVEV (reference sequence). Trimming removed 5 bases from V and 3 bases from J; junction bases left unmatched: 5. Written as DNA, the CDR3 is TGTGCCAGCAGTCCCGGGACAGGGAACTACGAGCAGTACTTC. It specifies CASSPGTGNYEQYF.

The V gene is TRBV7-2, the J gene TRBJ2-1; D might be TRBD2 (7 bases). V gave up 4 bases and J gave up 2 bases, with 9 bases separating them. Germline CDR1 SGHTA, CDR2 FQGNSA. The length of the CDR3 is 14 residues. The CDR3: CASSWGGPYNEQFF. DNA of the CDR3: TGTGCCAGCAGCTGGGGGGGCCCCTACAATGAGCAGTTCTTC.

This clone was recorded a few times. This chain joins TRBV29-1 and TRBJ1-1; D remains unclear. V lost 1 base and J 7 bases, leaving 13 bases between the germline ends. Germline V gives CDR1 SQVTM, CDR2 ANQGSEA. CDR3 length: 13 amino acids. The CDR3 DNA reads TGCAGCGTTGAAGTTGGTGGAGTCCGTGAAGCTTTCTTT. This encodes CSVEVGGVREAFF.

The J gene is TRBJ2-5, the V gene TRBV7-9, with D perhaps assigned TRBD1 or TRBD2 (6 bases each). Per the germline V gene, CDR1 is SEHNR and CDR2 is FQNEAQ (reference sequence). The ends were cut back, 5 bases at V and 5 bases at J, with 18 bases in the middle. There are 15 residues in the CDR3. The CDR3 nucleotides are TGTGCCAGCAGCCCTGTCGGGGGCGGATATGAGACCCAGTACTTC. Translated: CASSPVGGGYETQYF.

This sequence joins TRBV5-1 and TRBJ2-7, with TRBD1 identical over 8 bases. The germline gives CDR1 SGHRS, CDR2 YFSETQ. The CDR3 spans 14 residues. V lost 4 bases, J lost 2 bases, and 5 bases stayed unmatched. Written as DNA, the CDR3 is TGCGCCAGCAGCAAGGACAGGGCAGCCTACGAGCAGTACTTC. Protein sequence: CASSKDRAAYEQYF.

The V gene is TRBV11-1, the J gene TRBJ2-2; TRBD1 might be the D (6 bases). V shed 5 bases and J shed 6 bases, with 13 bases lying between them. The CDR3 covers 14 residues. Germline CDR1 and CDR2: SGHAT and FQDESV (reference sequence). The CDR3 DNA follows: TGTGCCAGCAGCACAGGACAGTGGGCCGGGGAGCTGTTTTTT. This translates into CASSTGQWAGELFF.

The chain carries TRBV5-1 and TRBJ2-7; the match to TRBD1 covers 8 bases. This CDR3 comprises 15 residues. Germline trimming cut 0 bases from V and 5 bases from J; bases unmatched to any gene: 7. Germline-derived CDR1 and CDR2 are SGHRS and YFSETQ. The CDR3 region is CASSLGPTGEDEQYF. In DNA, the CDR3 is TGCGCCAGCAGCTTGGGACCGACAGGGGAAGACGAGCAGTACTTC.

The CDR3 region has the DNA TGTGCCAGCAGCTTAGATCGTAGCTACACCTTC. Its protein product is CASSLDRSYTF. V usage is TRBV11-2 and J usage is TRBJ1-2; no clear D gene. CDR3 length: 11 amino acids. The germline V gene has CDR1 SGHAT and CDR2 FQNNGV. Trimming stripped 0 bases from V and 9 bases from J, with 5 bases between.

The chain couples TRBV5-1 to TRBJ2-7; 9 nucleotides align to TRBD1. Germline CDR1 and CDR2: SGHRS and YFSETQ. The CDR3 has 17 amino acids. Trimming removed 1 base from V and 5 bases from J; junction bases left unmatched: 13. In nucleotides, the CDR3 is TGCGCCAGCAGCTTGTTCAACCCGGGACAGGGCGGCGACGAGCAGTACTTC. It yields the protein CASSLFNPGQGGDEQYF.